The rows below give T cell receptor beta chains drawn from one sample of a study of early T cells in non-severe SARS-CoV-2 infection. TCRdb reprocessed the 5' RACE reads with MiXCR, giving one entry per CDR3 protein. The sample yields some 60,000 distinct CDR3 sequences, roughly a tenth seen once. The sequenced material came from whole blood. The receptors shown here come from an adult who was a healthcare worker with PCR-confirmed SARS-CoV-2 infection or an uninfected control (not recorded which). CDR3s leave out the opening cysteine and the closing phenylalanine or tryptophan. Each record gives: V gene, J gene, clone size, CDR3 protein. Only part of the rows carry a size: once, few, many, or a class if the clone is expanded.

v_call: TRBV11-3
j_call: TRBJ2-5
clone_size: few
cdr3_aa: ASSSGTSGRVGETQY

v_call: TRBV28
j_call: TRBJ2-7
clone_size: few
cdr3_aa: ASSLNLYEQY

v_call: TRBV3-1
j_call: TRBJ2-7
clone_size: NA
cdr3_aa: ASSPEPRLPYEQY

v_call: TRBV14
j_call: TRBJ2-1
clone_size: NA
cdr3_aa: ASSQETRNEQF

v_call: TRBV5-1
j_call: TRBJ1-1
clone_size: many
cdr3_aa: ASSLGGGIRNTEAF

v_call: TRBV5-1
j_call: TRBJ2-5
clone_size: many
cdr3_aa: ASSTGTGQGWTQY

v_call: TRBV30
j_call: TRBJ2-2
clone_size: NA
cdr3_aa: AWSVQGTGELF

v_call: TRBV6-2/TRBV6-3
j_call: TRBJ2-7
clone_size: many
cdr3_aa: ASSYETGSYEQY

v_call: TRBV7-9
j_call: TRBJ2-7
clone_size: many
cdr3_aa: ASSRDHTYEQY

v_call: TRBV6-1
j_call: TRBJ2-3
clone_size: many
cdr3_aa: ASSEMVSGRLSTDTQY

v_call: TRBV6-4
j_call: TRBJ2-2
clone_size: NA
cdr3_aa: ASSDRVTGELF

v_call: TRBV2
j_call: TRBJ2-1
clone_size: many
cdr3_aa: ASGTSGPEQF

v_call: TRBV21-1
j_call: TRBJ2-1
clone_size: few
cdr3_aa: ASSKLGHPSNEQF

v_call: TRBV13
j_call: TRBJ2-1
clone_size: many
cdr3_aa: ASSLGQGTKNEQF

v_call: TRBV2
j_call: TRBJ2-1
clone_size: many
cdr3_aa: ASSERLAGENEQF

v_call: TRBV7-2
j_call: TRBJ2-3
clone_size: many
cdr3_aa: ASSLDGQSTDTQY

v_call: TRBV19
j_call: TRBJ1-2
clone_size: NA
cdr3_aa: ASSTGTQYGYT

v_call: TRBV6-1
j_call: TRBJ2-7
clone_size: many
cdr3_aa: ASSDAPGQSYEQY

v_call: TRBV20-1
j_call: TRBJ2-2
clone_size: NA
cdr3_aa: SASRTGTGELF

v_call: TRBV14
j_call: TRBJ1-4
clone_size: few
cdr3_aa: ASSQDRLSTNEKLF

v_call: TRBV15
j_call: TRBJ1-1
clone_size: many
cdr3_aa: APRLQSNTEAF

v_call: TRBV7-6
j_call: TRBJ2-1
clone_size: many
cdr3_aa: ASSWTAEYNEQF

v_call: TRBV5-6
j_call: TRBJ1-1
clone_size: many
cdr3_aa: ASSLVKSEAF

v_call: TRBV3-1
j_call: TRBJ1-1
clone_size: many
cdr3_aa: ASSQRGAETEAF